One sample yielded the 32 T cell receptor beta chains listed below, sequenced in a study of early T cells in non-severe SARS-CoV-2 infection. TCRdb itself ran the 5' RACE reads through MiXCR, one entry per CDR3 protein. The sample consists of approximately 60,000 distinct CDR3 sequences, roughly 12% of them appearing once. Sequencing used whole blood. These receptors were taken from an adult who was a healthcare worker with PCR-confirmed SARS-CoV-2 infection or an uninfected control (not recorded which).

This clonotype was recorded many times. The chain employs TRBV11-2 and TRBJ1-4; D gene uncertain. The CDR3 is made up of 16 amino acids. Germline V gives CDR1 SGHAT, CDR2 FQNNGV. V shed 4 bases and J shed 0 bases, with 12 bases lying between them. CDR3 residues: CASSSPRSSTNEKLFF. DNA for the CDR3: TGTGCCAGCAGCTCCCCTCGGTCCTCAACTAATGAAAAACTGTTTTTT.

This clonotype was recorded at least ten times. The chain combines TRBV11-2 with TRBJ2-7; D is ambiguous. Germline loops: CDR1 SGHAT, CDR2 FQNNGV. The CDR3 consists of 15 residues. V was trimmed by 4 bases and J by 7 bases, leaving 20 bases between them. In DNA, the CDR3 is TGTGCCAGCAGCTCCGAGGACGCCGTGGTGAGAGAGCAGTACTTC. The encoded protein is CASSSEDAVVREQYF. The full variable domain, with the rest looked up from reference TRBV11-2 and TRBJ2-7, is EAGVAQSPRYKIIEKRQSVAFWCNPISGHATLYWYQQILGQGPKLLIQFQNNGVVDDSQLPKDRFSAERLKGVDSTLKIQPAKLEDSAVYLCASSSEDAVVREQYFGPGTRLTVT.

In regard to this clonotype: A much larger clone lies a single base off, so this may be a read error. The V and J genes are TRBV5-1 and TRBJ1-2; no reliable D call. V was pared by 2 bases and J by 8 bases, with 13 bases between. CDR1 is SGHRS, CDR2 YFSETQ, per germline. The CDR3 is made up of 13 amino acids. CDR3 region: CASSLDAPTGYTF. The CDR3 nucleotides are TGCGCCAGCAGCTTAGACGCACCCACGGGCTACACCTTC.

This clonotype was seen repeatedly, ten times or more. The chain links TRBV11-2 to TRBJ1-3; no clear D. Germline CDR1 reads SGHAT; CDR2 reads FQNNGV. The CDR3 is 14 residues long. Trimming left V 1 base short and J 5 bases short, with 9 bases between. The CDR3 region has the DNA TGTGCCAGCAGCTTAGTTGGCAGTCGAAACACCATATATTTT. Amino acids: CASSLVGSRNTIYF. Using reference TRBV11-2 and TRBJ1-3 for the parts outside the CDR3, the full variable domain is EAGVAQSPRYKIIEKRQSVAFWCNPISGHATLYWYQQILGQGPKLLIQFQNNGVVDDSQLPKDRFSAERLKGVDSTLKIQPAKLEDSAVYLCASSLVGSRNTIYFGEGSWLTVV.

This clonotype was seen more than once but under ten times. This chain uses TRBV29-1 with TRBJ2-5, with 9 bases fitting TRBD1. Per the germline V gene, CDR1 is SQVTM and CDR2 is ANQGSEA. The length of the CDR3 is 14 residues. V shed 4 bases and J 7 bases; nucleotides not matched to a gene: 10. The CDR3 DNA sequence: TGCAGCGTTGGGGACAGGGTTTCGCAGTGGACCCAGTACTTC. As protein: CSVGDRVSQWTQYF.

This clonotype was detected ten times or more. The gene calls are TRBV29-1 and TRBJ2-1; D remains unclear. CDR1 and CDR2 (germline): SQVTM, ANQGSEA. With 7 bases removed from V and 10 bases from J, the gap between germline ends came to 11 bases. The CDR3 sequence is 10 residues long. Here the CDR3 reads CSGGTEEQFF. Written as DNA, the CDR3 is TGCAGCGGGGGAACAGAGGAGCAGTTCTTC.

The chain has TRBV10-2 and TRBJ2-5; 8 bases fit TRBD2. This CDR3 spans 12 amino acids. Trimming at V came to 7 bases and at J to 4 bases, leaving 2 bases not matched to a gene. Germline lookup yields CDR1 WSHSY and CDR2 SAAADI. The CDR3 spells CASTGGGETQYF. The CDR3 DNA reads TGCGCCAGCACCGGGGGGGGAGAGACCCAGTACTTC.

The chain combines TRBV11-1 with TRBJ2-7; D is possibly TRBD2 (6 bases). This CDR3 comprises 14 residues. Germline lookup yields CDR1 SGHAT and CDR2 FQDESV (reference sequence). Deletions cut 3 bases from V and 6 bases from J, with 15 bases between. The CDR3 loop reads CASSFTPRGVEQYF. CDR3 coding DNA: TGTGCCAGCAGCTTCACACCCCGCGGGGTCGAGCAGTACTTC.

At least ten counts were recorded for this clonotype. The chain recombines TRBV6-6 with TRBJ1-1, with 7 bases aligning to TRBD1. This CDR3 has 14 amino acids. Germline V lookup: CDR1 MNHNY, CDR2 SVGAGI (reference sequence). V shed 6 bases and J 4 bases; nucleotides not matched to a gene: 8. The CDR3 bases are TGTGCCAGCAGGGGAACAGGGGCCGGCACTGAAGCTTTCTTT. As protein: CASRGTGAGTEAFF.

About this clonotype itself: A much larger clone is a single base away; this may be a read error. CDR3 coding DNA: TGTGCCAGCTGCCAAATGACTAGCAGGTCAGATACGCAGTATTTT. Its protein product is CASCQMTSRSDTQYF. The V call is TRBV3-1, the J call TRBJ2-3; TRBD2 aligns across 7 bases. Germline V lookup: CDR1 LGHDT, CDR2 YNNKEL (reference sequence). The CDR3 has 15 residues.

This clonotype turned up a few times. V and J are TRBV7-3 and TRBJ2-2, with TRBD2 matching 11 bases. The ends lost 3 bases at V and 0 bases at J; junction bases unmatched: 6. In germline, CDR1 is SGHTA, CDR2 FQGTGA. This CDR3 is built from 18 residues. For the CDR3, the DNA is TGTGCCAGCAGCTTTCTGGGACTAGCGGCAGCGAACACCGGGGAGCTGTTTTTT. It specifies CASSFLGLAAANTGELFF.

The chain couples TRBV20-1 to TRBJ1-4, with D perhaps TRBD1 (6 bases). From germline, CDR1 is DFQATT and CDR2 SNEGSKA (reference sequence). CDR3 length equals 13 residues. V was clipped by 6 bases and J by 3 bases, with 11 bases between them. DNA of the CDR3: TGCAGTGCCAAGACAGGCTCTAATGAAAAACTGTTTTTT. Translated, it gives CSAKTGSNEKLFF.

There are many counts of this clonotype. The V call is TRBV11-2, the J call TRBJ2-3; possibly TRBD2 for D (6 bases). The germline V gene has CDR1 SGHAT and CDR2 FQNNGV. This CDR3 spans 14 amino acids. V was cut by 5 bases and J by 5 bases, with 14 bases left in between. CDR3: CASSLAREEDTQYF. The CDR3 bases are TGTGCCAGCAGCCTAGCCAGGGAGGAAGATACGCAGTATTTT.

V is TRBV30 and J is TRBJ1-5, with D possibly matching TRBD1 (6 bases). The CDR3 is 14 residues long. The germline gives CDR1 GTSNPN, CDR2 SVGIG (reference sequence). V shed 2 bases and J shed 7 bases, with 15 bases lying between them. CDR3 coding DNA: TGTGCCTGGAGTCTTCAGGGGCGAGACCAGCCCCAGCATTTT. Translation: CAWSLQGRDQPQHF.

This clonotype was found a few times. The chain joins TRBV11-2 to TRBJ2-7; D gene uncertain. The ends were cut back, 5 bases at V and 7 bases at J, with 9 bases in the middle. The CDR3 has 11 residues. Germline assignment: CDR1 SGHAT and CDR2 FQNNGV. CDR3 sequence reads: CASSPNTEQYF. Written as DNA, the CDR3 is TGTGCCAGCAGCCCGAATACGGAGCAGTACTTC.

As regards this clonotype: With a much larger clone just one base away, this may be a read error. This chain connects TRBV12-3 or TRBV12-4 to TRBJ2-7, with a possible D match to TRBD1 (6 bases). This CDR3 contains 13 residues. In DNA form, the CDR3 reads TGTGCCAGCGCTTGGGACATCTCCTTCGAGCAGTACTTC. Its protein product is CASAWDISFEQYF.

This clonotype has more than one count but fewer than ten. The rearrangement joins TRBV6-5 to TRBJ2-1, with 10 bases matching TRBD1. J was trimmed by 4 bases and V by 6 bases; bases with no gene match: 6. Germline CDR1 is MNHEY and CDR2 is SVGAGI. The CDR3 runs to 15 residues. The CDR3 loop reads CASSPDRGRYNEQFF. Here the CDR3 DNA reads TGTGCCAGCAGCCCTGACAGGGGGCGTTACAATGAGCAGTTCTTC.

In this sample, this clonotype turned up many times. The chain recombines TRBV6-2 or TRBV6-3 with TRBJ1-2; perhaps TRBD1 as D (6 bases). Germline assignment: CDR1 MNHEY and CDR2 SVGEGT. This CDR3 has 15 residues. V was shortened by 0 bases and J by 7 bases, with 15 bases between the two germline ends. The CDR3 loop reads CASSYSIGGASGYTF. The DNA for the CDR3 is TGTGCCAGCAGTTACTCGATCGGGGGCGCCTCTGGCTACACCTTC.

The chain recombines TRBV29-1 with TRBJ1-1; the D is unclear. The CDR3 runs 13 residues. The germline V gene encodes CDR1 SQVTM and CDR2 ANQGSEA. V gave up 7 bases and J gave up 5 bases, with 17 bases separating them. The CDR3 is CSAKEPLRTEAFF. In DNA, the CDR3 is TGCAGCGCGAAAGAGCCGCTCCGAACTGAAGCTTTCTTT.

CDR3 bases: TGCAGCGTTAGGCGGGAGAAGGAAGCTTTCTTT. Amino acid sequence: CSVRREKEAFF. V is TRBV29-1 and J is TRBJ1-1; no firm D call. CDR3 length equals 11 residues. V lost 5 bases and J 8 bases, leaving 12 bases between the germline ends. CDR1 is SQVTM and CDR2 is ANQGSEA in the germline V gene.

Ten or more counts support this clonotype. J is TRBJ2-5 and V is TRBV14, with D possibly being TRBD1 or TRBD2 (5 bases each). V lost 1 base and J 2 bases, leaving 11 bases between the germline ends. In germline, CDR1 is SGHDN, CDR2 FVKESK. The CDR3 covers 15 residues. The CDR3 loop reads CASSQVLGTQETQYF. The CDR3 coding sequence is TGTGCCAGCAGCCAAGTACTGGGGACGCAAGAGACCCAGTACTTC.

The genes are TRBV28 and TRBJ2-3; unclear D gene. From germline, CDR1 is MDHEN and CDR2 SYDVKM. V lost 8 bases to trimming and J lost 3 bases, with 15 bases between them. This CDR3 is built from 14 residues. The CDR3 sequence is CASGWAASTDTQYF. CDR3 bases: TGTGCCAGCGGCTGGGCAGCTAGTACAGATACGCAGTATTTT.

The chain uses TRBV2 and TRBJ2-2; 8 nucleotides align to TRBD1. The CDR3 is 14 amino acids. In germline, CDR1 is SNHLY, CDR2 FYNNEI. Trimming at V came to 5 bases and at J to 2 bases, leaving 1 base not matched to a gene. CDR3 bases: TGTGCCAGCAGTTCAGGGGGCAACACCGGGGAGCTGTTTTTT. It translates to CASSSGGNTGELFF.

This clonotype was counted ten times or more. The chain employs TRBV29-1 and TRBJ2-5; TRBD2 is a possible D gene (5 bases). The CDR3 loop spans 12 amino acids. The V end lost 3 bases, the J end lost 7 bases, and 12 bases lay between the germline ends. Germline V lookup: CDR1 SQVTM, CDR2 ANQGSEA. The CDR3 DNA reads TGCAGCGTTGAGCGGGTCGACGGGACCCAGTACTTC. The encoded protein is CSVERVDGTQYF.

Ten or more counts support this clonotype. The gene calls are TRBV27 and TRBJ2-3, with 12 nucleotides matching TRBD2. Trimming took 5 bases from V and 3 from J; bases not matched to a gene: 6. This CDR3 region has 16 residues. Germline V gene data show CDR1 as MNHEY and CDR2 as SMNVEV (reference sequence). Written as DNA, the CDR3 is TGTGCCAGCAGTCTGCTAGCGGGAGGGCGAACAGATACGCAGTATTTT. As protein: CASSLLAGGRTDTQYF.

The chain carries TRBV7-2 and TRBJ2-1; 10 nucleotides line up with TRBD1. CDR1 is SGHTA, CDR2 FQGNSA, per germline. V was clipped by 6 bases and J by 8 bases; unmatched bases: 7. This CDR3 has 14 residues. CDR3 nucleotides: TGTGCCAGCAGTTCCTTGGACAGGGGGTATGAGCAGTTCTTC. Protein: CASSSLDRGYEQFF.

This clonotype was detected a few times. Here the CDR3 DNA reads TGTGCCGGCCGTCGAGATGACTCCTACAATGAGCAGTTCTTC. Its translation: CAGRRDDSYNEQFF. The chain combines TRBV27 with TRBJ2-1; D is uncertain. V was shortened by 11 bases and J by 0 bases, with 14 bases between the two germline ends. Germline CDR1 is MNHEY and CDR2 is SMNVEV (reference sequence). The CDR3 runs to 14 residues.

The rearrangement joins TRBV4-2 to TRBJ2-6; 11 bases fit TRBD1. Per the germline V gene, CDR1 is LGHNA and CDR2 is YNFKEQ. The CDR3 runs 18 residues. V shed 4 bases, J shed 2 bases, and the junction held 7 bases outside the gene matches. CDR3 DNA: TGTGCCAGCAGCCCGAGGGACAGGGGGAGACCTGGGGCCAACGTCCTGACTTTC. This sequence encodes CASSPRDRGRPGANVLTF.

There are a few counts of this clonotype. For the CDR3, the DNA is TGCGCCAGCAGCTTGGAAGTCCAGGGAAAGGAGTTCTTC. Protein sequence: CASSLEVQGKEFF. The chain is built from TRBV5-1 and TRBJ2-1, with a possible D match to TRBD1 (5 bases). Per the germline V gene, CDR1 is SGHRS and CDR2 is YFSETQ. V lost 0 bases, J lost 14 bases, and 15 bases lay in between. CDR3 length: 13 residues.

The J gene is TRBJ1-2, the V gene TRBV13; the match to TRBD1 covers 9 bases. Germline CDR1 and CDR2: PRHDT and FYEKMQ (reference sequence). The CDR3 spans 15 residues. V gave up 4 bases and J gave up 3 bases; unmatched junction bases: 6. The CDR3 nucleotides read TGTGCCAGCAGCTCTTGGACAGGGGTCCACTATGGCTACACCTTC. Translated, it gives CASSSWTGVHYGYTF.

Of note for this clonotype: A much larger clone lies one base from this, so it may be a read error. The chain couples TRBV29-1 to TRBJ2-5; D is undetermined. CDR1 is SQVTM and CDR2 is ANQGSEA in the germline V gene. V lost 7 bases, J lost 4 bases, and 10 bases lay in between. The CDR3 has 11 amino acids. The CDR3 DNA reads as TGCAGCGGAGCACAAGCAGAGACCCAGTACTTC. This gives the protein CSGAQAETQYF.

This clonotype was seen ten or more times. One end of the junction does not line up with germline, which may come from a read error. This rearrangement joins TRBV7-7 to TRBJ2-2, with no clear D. Germline V gene lookup returns CDR1 SSHAT and CDR2 FNYEAQ (reference sequence). This CDR3 is built from 14 residues. The CDR3 DNA reads TGTGCTAGCAGCCTGTTCCAGGAGACCGGGGAGCTGTTTTTT. Amino acids: CASSLFQETGELFF.